Below, one TCR beta chain is given with its context. Its target is unknown. Bone marrow after transplant came from the posterior iliac crest or elsewhere. This specimen comes from a study of graft-versus-host responses after intestinal transplantation. For the study at large: Each recipient received anti-thymocyte globulin induction, then tacrolimus and steroids for three to four years.

Generated by immunoSEQ multiplex PCR, the TCRdb table keeps only in-frame clones and is missing some. The profile shows roughly 70,000 clones, 80% to 95% of them singletons. Study results and limitations: Among recipient marrow samples, GvH clones were found; some appeared first in ileum or blood.

Trimming removed 2 bases from V and 4 bases from J, with 5 bases in between. The CDR3 contains 12 residues. Germline assignment: CDR1 SNHLY and CDR2 FYNNEI. The chain joins TRBV2 to TRBJ1-1; a weak D match, TRBD1 (5 bases). The origin of this receptor is a human patient who received an intestinal transplant, so some T cells may come from the graft donor. This specimen was bone marrow, taken 734 days after intestinal transplantation. Here the CDR3 DNA reads TGTGCCAGCAGTGAAAGGGGCACTGAAGCTTTCTTT. Protein product: CASSERGTEAFF.